Presented here are 24 T cell receptor beta chains from one specimen sequenced in a study of breast tumors, draining lymph nodes, adjacent tissues. The lymph nodes were axillary draining lymph nodes from breast cancer patients. TCRdb reprocessed the multiplex PCR reads via MiXCR and lists one record per CDR3 protein. In the table there are some 170,000 distinct CDR3 sequences, 25% to 40% of which are singletons. Input material: axillary lymph node tissue. These receptors were obtained from a female donor with breast cancer. Some clones in this sample may be carry-over from other donors' samples.

This clonotype was seen more than once but under ten times. This chain uses TRBV5-1 with TRBJ1-1; D gene uncertain. This CDR3 is 15 amino acids long. The germline V and J ends were trimmed by 3 bases and 0 bases, with 12 bases remaining between them. Germline V CDR1 and CDR2: SGHRS, YFSETQ. CDR3 sequence (DNA): TGCGCCAGCAGCTCAACGGACGGACTGAACACTGAAGCTTTCTTT. The encoded protein is CASSSTDGLNTEAFF. The complete variable domain, with remaining parts taken from reference TRBV5-1 and TRBJ1-1, reads KAGVTQTPRYLIKTRGQQVTLSCSPISGHRSVSWYQQTPGQGLQFLFEYFSETQRNKGNFPGRFSGRQFSNSRSEMNVSTLELGDSALYLCASSSTDGLNTEAFFGQGTRLTVV.

The sample holds many counts of this clonotype. The chain combines TRBV13 with TRBJ2-2; 10 bases are shared with TRBD1. Germline CDR1 reads PRHDT; CDR2 reads FYEKMQ (reference sequence). The CDR3 spans 15 residues. V shed 5 bases and J 4 bases; nucleotides not matched to a gene: 4. The CDR3 DNA is TGTGCCAGCAGCCGGCGGACAGGGGGCACCGGGGAGCTGTTTTTT. Protein product: CASSRRTGGTGELFF. Together with reference TRBV13 and TRBJ2-2, the CDR3 gives the full variable domain: AAGVIQSPRHLIKEKRETATLKCYPIPRHDTVYWYQQGPGQDPQFLISFYEKMQSDKGSIPDRFSAQQFSDYHSELNMSSLELGDSALYFCASSRRTGGTGELFFGEGSRLTVL.

This clonotype was detected ten times or more. The genes are TRBV4-2 and TRBJ2-1; no clear D. V was shortened by 4 bases and J by 7 bases, with 14 bases between the two germline ends. Germline V CDR1 and CDR2: LGHNA, YNFKEQ. The CDR3 covers 14 residues. In nucleotides, the CDR3 is TGTGCCAGCAGCCCGGACCCGTTGGGGAATGAGCAGTTCTTC. Its protein is CASSPDPLGNEQFF.

This clonotype appeared many times. The rearrangement joins TRBV6-5 to TRBJ2-7; TRBD1 is a possible D gene (6 bases). Germline V gives CDR1 MNHEY, CDR2 SVGAGI. Trimming stripped 2 bases from V and 2 bases from J, with 13 bases between. The CDR3 loop spans 15 amino acids. The CDR3 nucleotides are TGTGCCAGCAGTTACGCTACCGGGACACCCTACGAGCAGTACTTC. Its protein product is CASSYATGTPYEQYF.

The sample holds many counts of this clonotype. The V and J genes are TRBV19 and TRBJ2-2, with 7 bases matching TRBD1. CDR3 length: 16 amino acids. Germline lookup yields CDR1 LNHDA and CDR2 SQIVND (reference sequence). The V gene end was trimmed by 4 bases and the J gene end by 2 bases; junction bases not matched to a gene: 7. CDR3 in DNA: TGTGCCAGTAGTACCAGACAGGGCCCTAACACCGGGGAGCTGTTTTTT. Protein: CASSTRQGPNTGELFF.

J is TRBJ1-5 and V is TRBV12-3 or TRBV12-4, with D possibly being TRBD1 (5 bases). Trimming removed 1 base from V and 0 bases from J, with 19 bases in between. The CDR3 is 19 amino acids. As DNA, the CDR3 is TGTGCCAGCAGTTTAGGACCGGGGGACGACTCTTATAGCAATCAGCCCCAGCATTTT. Translation gives CASSLGPGDDSYSNQPQHF.

This clonotype was recorded at least ten times. The V and J genes are TRBV4-1 and TRBJ2-7; the match to TRBD1 covers 7 bases. Germline V gene sequence: CDR1 MGHRA, CDR2 YSYEKL. The CDR3 consists of 13 residues. J lost 5 bases, V lost 6 bases, and 7 bases had no gene match. The CDR3 loop is CASRATGTHEQYF. CDR3 coding DNA: TGCGCCAGCAGAGCGACAGGGACCCACGAGCAGTACTTC.

This clonotype was seen many times. The chain recombines TRBV12-5 with TRBJ1-2; 7 bases map to TRBD1. The CDR3 is made up of 14 amino acids. The germline V gene has CDR1 LGHNT and CDR2 FRNRAP. Losses at the gene ends were 7 bases for V and 4 bases for J; bases not matched to a gene: 9. As DNA, the CDR3 is TGTGCTAGTGCCCGGGACAGTCCCTCCTATGGCTACACCTTC. It is translated as CASARDSPSYGYTF.

This clonotype was observed a handful of times. A read error may be the cause here, since a much bigger clone is one base away. This chain joins TRBV12-3 or TRBV12-4 and TRBJ2-5; TRBD1 might be the D (6 bases). CDR3 length: 14 amino acids. The CDR3 is CASSRNQGKETQCF. CDR3 DNA sequence: TGTGCCAGCAGCCGTAACCAGGGGAAAGAGACCCAGTGCTTC.

The chain joins TRBV20-1 to TRBJ2-5; no reliable D call. The CDR3 covers 9 residues. The V gene lost 0 bases and the J gene lost 7 bases, with 0 bases spanning the gap. Germline V CDR1 and CDR2: DFQATT, SNEGSKA (reference sequence). This CDR3 reads CSARETQYF. CDR3 nucleotide sequence: TGCAGTGCTAGAGAGACCCAGTACTTC.

This clonotype came up many times. The chain is built from TRBV2 and TRBJ2-7, with D perhaps given as TRBD1 or TRBD2 (5 bases each). This CDR3 region has 12 residues. V was cut by 4 bases and J by 9 bases, with 13 bases left in between. CDR1 is SNHLY and CDR2 is FYNNEI in the germline V gene. CDR3 sequence: CASSAGALGQYF. The CDR3 DNA sequence: TGTGCCAGCAGTGCCGGGGCCTTGGGGCAGTACTTC.

This clonotype came up many times. The chain links TRBV5-1 to TRBJ1-3, with D tentatively TRBD1 (6 bases). This CDR3 comprises 18 residues. Trimming cost V 4 bases and J 0 bases, with 20 bases left between them. Per the germline V gene, CDR1 is SGHRS and CDR2 is YFSETQ. For the CDR3, the DNA is TGCGCCAGCAGCAGGGACGGAAATGACAGGCTCTCTGGAAACACCATATATTTT. It yields the protein CASSRDGNDRLSGNTIYF.

Many counts were recorded for this clonotype. The CDR3 region is CASSLGRGLISEQYF. The CDR3 coding sequence is TGTGCCAGCAGCTTAGGCAGGGGGCTTATCAGCGAGCAGTACTTC. This sequence joins TRBV11-2 and TRBJ2-7; TRBD1 matches 8 bases. Germline V gives CDR1 SGHAT, CDR2 FQNNGV. This CDR3 has 15 amino acids. V gave up 1 base and J gave up 6 bases; unmatched junction bases: 8. The full variable domain, with the rest looked up from reference TRBV11-2 and TRBJ2-7, is EAGVAQSPRYKIIEKRQSVAFWCNPISGHATLYWYQQILGQGPKLLIQFQNNGVVDDSQLPKDRFSAERLKGVDSTLKIQPAKLEDSAVYLCASSLGRGLISEQYFGPGTRLTVT.

This clonotype occurred many times. The junction shows a germline mismatch at one end, possibly a read error. V and J are TRBV20-1 and TRBJ2-7, with unresolved D. The germline V gene encodes CDR1 DFQATT and CDR2 SNEGSKA (reference sequence). This CDR3 contains 15 residues. As DNA, the CDR3 is TGCAGTGCTAGAGATCCTAGGAAGGGCTCCCACGAGCAGTACTTC. Translating it yields CSARDPRKGSHEQYF.

Remarks on this clonotype: One base away lies a much larger clone, so this may be a sequencing read error. This is likely a read error, given that the CDR3 carries no conserved phenylalanine or tryptophan at its end. The chain couples TRBV27 to TRBJ2-7; D call uncertain. The germline gives CDR1 MNHEY, CDR2 SMNVEV (reference sequence). CDR3 length: 13 amino acids. Trimming left V 6 bases short and J 4 bases short, with 13 bases between. Written as DNA, the CDR3 is TGTGCCAGCAGGGGCGAGCCCAAATACGAGCAGTACCTC. Its translation: CASRGEPKYEQYL.

The genes are TRBV28 and TRBJ2-3; 9 bases are shared with TRBD2. V was pared by 5 bases and J by 0 bases, with 6 bases of the junction left unmatched. This CDR3 comprises 16 residues. The germline CDR1 and CDR2 sequences are MDHEN and SYDVKM. For the CDR3, the DNA is TGTGCCAGCAGTCCCCGGACTAGCGTCAGCACAGATACGCAGTATTTT. This codes for CASSPRTSVSTDTQYF.

The chain has TRBV5-5 and TRBJ2-7; no clear D gene. CDR3 size: 15 residues. The germline V gene encodes CDR1 SGHKS and CDR2 YYEKEE (reference sequence). The germline V and J ends were trimmed by 4 bases and 2 bases, with 16 bases remaining between them. This chain's CDR3 is CASSQDTVRAYEQYF. The CDR3 DNA follows: TGTGCCAGCAGCCAAGACACAGTGCGAGCCTACGAGCAGTACTTC.

This clonotype came up many times. The J gene is TRBJ2-7, the V gene TRBV28, with 8 bases aligning to TRBD2. CDR1 MDHEN and CDR2 SYDVKM come from the germline V gene. Trimming took 10 bases from V and 3 from J; bases not matched to a gene: 8. The CDR3 covers 13 residues. The CDR3 DNA is TGTGCCACGGGAGGGGCAGGACGCTACGAGCAGTACTTC. Translating gives CATGGAGRYEQYF.

This clonotype was seen ten or more times. V gene TRBV7-6 combines with J gene TRBJ1-2; 9 bases are a match to TRBD1. This CDR3 is built from 15 residues. Germline CDR1 is SGHVS and CDR2 is FNYEAQ. V lost 4 bases, J lost 4 bases, and 7 bases stayed unmatched. The CDR3 sequence is CASSSTGGAGYGYTF. The CDR3 DNA sequence: TGTGCCAGCAGCTCTACAGGGGGCGCGGGCTATGGCTACACCTTC.

As to this clonotype: One junction end disagrees with the germline gene, perhaps due to a read error. The genes are TRBV6-9 and TRBJ1-5; D gene unclear. Germline V gene lookup returns CDR1 MNHGY and CDR2 SVAAGI. This CDR3 comprises 13 residues. CDR3: CASSQQLNQPQQF. In nucleotides, the CDR3 is TGTGCCAGCAGTCAACAGTTAAATCAGCCCCAGCAATTT.

The table lists this clonotype with many counts. The rearrangement links TRBV19 to TRBJ2-5; D remains unclear. Trimming cost V 5 bases and J 5 bases, with 6 bases left between them. CDR3 length: 11 residues. Looked up from germline, CDR1 is LNHDA and CDR2 is SQIVND (reference sequence). The CDR3 loop is CASSQRETQYF. The CDR3 DNA follows: TGTGCCAGTAGTCAAAGGGAGACCCAGTACTTC.

Concerning this clonotype: A much bigger clone sits one base away, suggesting this may be a read error. The V call is TRBV24-1, the J call TRBJ2-6; D is possibly TRBD1 (6 bases). This CDR3 has 16 residues. Germline-derived CDR1 and CDR2 are KGHDR and SFDVKD. The DNA for the CDR3 is TGTGCCACCAGTGAGGGGGCCTGGGGTGGGGCCAGCGTCCTGACTTTC. It specifies CATSEGAWGGASVLTF.

The chain joins TRBV11-3 to TRBJ2-3; weak D call: TRBD2 (6 bases). V gave up 5 bases and J gave up 0 bases, with 15 bases separating them. CDR3 length: 16 amino acids. Germline V gene sequence: CDR1 SGHNT, CDR2 YENEEA. Here the CDR3 reads CASSRTGRGSTDTQYF. The CDR3 region has the DNA TGTGCCAGCAGCCGCACTGGGCGGGGTAGCACAGATACGCAGTATTTT. Using reference TRBV11-3 and TRBJ2-3 for the parts outside the CDR3, the full variable domain is EAGVVQSPRYKIIEKKQPVAFWCNPISGHNTLYWYLQNLGQGPELLIRYENEEAVDDSQLPKDRFSAERLKGVDSTLKIQPAELGDSAVYLCASSRTGRGSTDTQYFGPGTRLTVL.

The rearrangement links TRBV12-3 or TRBV12-4 to TRBJ2-1; TRBD2 agrees at 8 bases. With 3 bases clipped from V and 9 bases from J, the junction kept 13 bases outside the gene matches. This CDR3 is built from 16 residues. This chain's CDR3 is CASSFALLAGNSEQFF. The CDR3 nucleotides read TGTGCCAGCAGTTTCGCGCTTTTAGCGGGAAATAGTGAGCAGTTCTTC.